Reported below is one T cell receptor beta chain. The method was immunoSEQ multiplex PCR; TCRdb's version includes in-frame clones alone and lacks a portion of them. The table lists some 160,000 clones, roughly 80% of them singletons, with around 13% in the top ten. Trimming removed 5 bases from V and 7 bases from J; junction bases left unmatched: 7. The CDR3 loop spans 13 amino acids. CDR1 is MDHEN and CDR2 is SYDVKM in the germline V gene. The data belong to a study of blood T cell repertoires in COVID-19. The chain combines TRBV28 with TRBJ1-1, with TRBD1 matching 7 bases. The sequence derives from a woman older than 75 with acute or convalescent COVID-19. Input material: peripheral blood. The CDR3 protein is CASSRSGTVEAFF. CDR3 sequence (DNA): TGTGCCAGCAGTCGTTCCGGGACAGTTGAAGCTTTCTTT.